This TCR beta chain was captured in a study of regulatory T cells in long-lasting Graves disease. Study context: More than 5 years of antithyroid drugs with positive TSH receptor antibodies defined persistent Graves' disease. Overall study findings and caveats: TRBV28, TRBJ1-2 and TRBJ2-5 emerged as the favored segments in persistent disease. TCR diversity was lower in persistent Graves' patients (versus newly diagnosed ones).

Concerning this clonotype itself: Its antigen remains unknown.

Construction of TCR beta libraries relied on iRepertoire HTBI primers and on Arm-PCR targeting CDR3 regions. TCRdb re-derived calls from the multiplex PCR reads in MiXCR, one entry per CDR3 protein. The profile shows a few hundred thousand distinct CDR3 sequences, approximately 25% of them singletons. Time point given: persistent/refractory GD, antithyroid drugs over 5 years with positive TRAb. Generation of the TCR library employed RNA extracted from PBMCs. The guidelines of the American Thyroid Association were the basis for diagnosing Graves' disease. Trimming took 4 bases from V and 3 from J, leaving 12 bases between them. The CDR3 has 13 residues. In germline, CDR1 is SQVTM, CDR2 ANQGSEA.

Sample: peripheral blood mononuclear cells (PBMCs), taken when the disease was refractory, from a patient treated with antithyroid drugs. V gene TRBV29-1 combines with J gene TRBJ2-5; unclear D gene. The source is a woman in her thirties or forties with Graves disease. CDR3 region: CSVVLAYKETQYF. The DNA of the CDR3 is TGCAGCGTTGTCTTAGCTTATAAAGAGACCCAGTACTTC.